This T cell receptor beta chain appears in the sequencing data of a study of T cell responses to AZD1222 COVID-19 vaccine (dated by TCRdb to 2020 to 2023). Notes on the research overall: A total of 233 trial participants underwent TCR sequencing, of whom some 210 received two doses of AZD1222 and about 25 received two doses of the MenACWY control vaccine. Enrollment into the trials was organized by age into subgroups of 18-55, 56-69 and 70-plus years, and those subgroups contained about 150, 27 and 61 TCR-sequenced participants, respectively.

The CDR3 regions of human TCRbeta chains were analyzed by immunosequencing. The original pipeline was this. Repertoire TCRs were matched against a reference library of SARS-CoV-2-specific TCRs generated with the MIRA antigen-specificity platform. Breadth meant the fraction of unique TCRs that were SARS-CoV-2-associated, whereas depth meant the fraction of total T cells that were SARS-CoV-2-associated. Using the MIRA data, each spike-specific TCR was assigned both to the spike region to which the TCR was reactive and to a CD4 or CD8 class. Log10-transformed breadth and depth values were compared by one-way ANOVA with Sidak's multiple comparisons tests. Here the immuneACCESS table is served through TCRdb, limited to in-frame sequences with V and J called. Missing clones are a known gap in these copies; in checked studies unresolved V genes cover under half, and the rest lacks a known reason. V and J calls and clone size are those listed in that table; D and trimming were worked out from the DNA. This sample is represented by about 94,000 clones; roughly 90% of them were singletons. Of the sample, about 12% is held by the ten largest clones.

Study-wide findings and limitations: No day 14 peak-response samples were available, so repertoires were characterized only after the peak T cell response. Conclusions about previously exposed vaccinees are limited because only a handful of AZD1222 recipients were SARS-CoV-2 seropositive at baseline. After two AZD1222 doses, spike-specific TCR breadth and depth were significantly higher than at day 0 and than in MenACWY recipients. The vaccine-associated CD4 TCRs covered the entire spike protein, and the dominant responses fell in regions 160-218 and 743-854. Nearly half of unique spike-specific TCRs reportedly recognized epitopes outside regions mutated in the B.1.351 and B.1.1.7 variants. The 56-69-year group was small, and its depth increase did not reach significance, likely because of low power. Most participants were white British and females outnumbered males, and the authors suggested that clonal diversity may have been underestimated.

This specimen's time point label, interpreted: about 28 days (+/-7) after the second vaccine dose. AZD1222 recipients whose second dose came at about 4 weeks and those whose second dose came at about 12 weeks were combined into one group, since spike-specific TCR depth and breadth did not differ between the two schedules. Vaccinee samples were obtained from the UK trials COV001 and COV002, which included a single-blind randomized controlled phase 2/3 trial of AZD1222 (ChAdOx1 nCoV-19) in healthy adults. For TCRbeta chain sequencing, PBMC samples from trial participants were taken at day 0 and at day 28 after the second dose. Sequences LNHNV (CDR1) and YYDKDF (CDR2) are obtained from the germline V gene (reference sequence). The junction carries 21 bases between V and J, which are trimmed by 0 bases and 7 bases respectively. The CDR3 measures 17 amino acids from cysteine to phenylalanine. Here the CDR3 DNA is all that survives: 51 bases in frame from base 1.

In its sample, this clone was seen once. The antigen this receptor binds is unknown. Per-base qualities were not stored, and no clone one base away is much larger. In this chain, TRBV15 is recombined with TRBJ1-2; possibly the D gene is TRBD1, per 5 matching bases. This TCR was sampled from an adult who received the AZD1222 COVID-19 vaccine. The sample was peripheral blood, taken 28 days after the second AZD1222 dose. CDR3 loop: CATSRDLGRGRVGGYTF. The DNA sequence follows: TGTGCCACCAGCAGAGATCTCGGTAGGGGCAGGGTTGGTGGCTACACCTTC.